This TCR beta chain was sequenced for a study of chemoradiotherapy in HPV16-positive cancers. Produced via immunoSEQ multiplex PCR; TCRdb's table is partial and in-frame only. The repertoire has tens of thousands of clones, approximately 73% of them found once; the top ten carry about 4.8%. The V end lost 0 bases, the J end lost 0 bases, and 2 bases lay between the germline ends. There are 14 residues in the CDR3. Germline loops: CDR1 KGHSH, CDR2 LQKENI. The input for sequencing was blood, taken from a patient who underwent chemoradiotherapy. The chain has TRBV18 and TRBJ2-2, with D unclear. This TCR was recovered from a human donor with HPV-associated anogenital cancer. CDR3 in DNA: TGTGCCAGCTCACCACCGACGAACACCGGGGAGCTGTTTTTT. This gives the protein CASSPPTNTGELFF.